The present TCR beta chain was sequenced within a study of blood T cell repertoires in COVID-19. As for the study in general: PBMCs, B-cell-depleted T cells, or T cells were the source of the cDNA or gDNA that made up the material.

In the original workflow: Amplification with reference gene primers provided the estimates of nucleated cell counts. Assay: immunoSEQ multiplex PCR; the TCRdb copy retains only in-frame clones and omits some. That table furnishes V, J and clone size, whereas the DNA furnished D and trimming. Altogether around 51,000 clones are present, approximately 86% being singletons, with the ten largest covering over 2.5%. This clonotype originated in a woman at least 80 years old with acute or convalescent COVID-19. Sequenced material: peripheral blood.

The CDR3 here is CASSVGQGGFTGELFF. In nucleotides, the CDR3 is TGTGCCAGCAGCGTAGGACAGGGGGGATTTACCGGGGAGCTGTTTTTT. The gene calls are TRBV9 and TRBJ2-2; 9 bases match TRBD1. J was trimmed by 5 bases and V by 0 bases; bases with no gene match: 5. Germline CDR1 reads SGDLS; CDR2 reads YYNGEE. This CDR3 comprises 16 residues.